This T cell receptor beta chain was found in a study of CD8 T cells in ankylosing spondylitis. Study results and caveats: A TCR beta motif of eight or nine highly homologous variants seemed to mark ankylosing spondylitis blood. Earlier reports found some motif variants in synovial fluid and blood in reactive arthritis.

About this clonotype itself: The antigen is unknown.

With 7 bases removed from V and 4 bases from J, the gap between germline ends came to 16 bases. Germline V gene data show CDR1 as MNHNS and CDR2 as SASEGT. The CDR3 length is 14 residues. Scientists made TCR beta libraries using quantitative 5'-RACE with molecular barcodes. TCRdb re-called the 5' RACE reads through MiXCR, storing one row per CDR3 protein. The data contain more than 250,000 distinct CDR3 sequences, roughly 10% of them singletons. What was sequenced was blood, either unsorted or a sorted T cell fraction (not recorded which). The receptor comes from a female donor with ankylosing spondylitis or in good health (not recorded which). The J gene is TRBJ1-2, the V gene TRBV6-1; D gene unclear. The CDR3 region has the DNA TGTGCCAGCACCACGGCCCCCGACGGCTATGGCTACACCTTC. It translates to CASTTAPDGYGYTF.